Listed below are T cell receptor beta chains from one sample, sequenced in a study of response to subunit inactivated influenza vaccine. Each CDR3 protein is one row after TCRdb ran MiXCR on the RT-PCR reads. The repertoire holds 550,000 to 600,000 distinct CDR3 sequences, with approximately 10% as singletons. The sample in question was PBMCs from blood, obtained on the day of vaccination. The receptors shown here come from a man aged 45-60 years who received an inactivated influenza vaccine. Each CDR3 is given with its conserved first and last residue. The order of the fields is CDR3 protein, V gene, J gene, clone size, D gene. The D gene is left open where the match is weak. The size of a clone is reported for some rows only, either as once, few or many, or as a class for expanded clones.

CASRLAGTAPVTQYF	TRBV11-2	TRBJ2-3	few	.
CASSLETNYEQYF	TRBV7-9	TRBJ2-7	few	.
CASSSGQGASYEQYF	TRBV5-5	TRBJ2-7	many	TRBD1
CASSTSRGRYNEQFF	TRBV2	TRBJ2-1	few	TRBD2
CASTPDSGRTDTQYF	TRBV12-3/TRBV12-4	TRBJ2-3	few	.
CASRSGEGSGNTIYF	TRBV10-2	TRBJ1-3	.	.
CASSLNVDRGGYEQYF	TRBV11-2	TRBJ2-7	.	TRBD1
CIVEYGSKSSYEQYF	TRBV29-1	TRBJ2-7	.	.
CAWSLYMNTEAFF	TRBV30	TRBJ1-1	few	.
CASSFRPAGLGGRLRSSTDTQYF	TRBV5-1	TRBJ2-3	.	.
CATSDPAEGGNQPQHF	TRBV24-1	TRBJ1-5	few	.
CSAPSGSPWWGTDTQYF	TRBV20-1	TRBJ2-3	.	TRBD2
CASFSGRVGELFF	TRBV19	TRBJ2-2	.	TRBD2
CASNERGGNYEQYF	TRBV6-2/TRBV6-3	TRBJ2-7	few	TRBD2
CASSPFPTSTDTQYF	TRBV6-1	TRBJ2-3	few	.
CSARGGQGGWAQYF	TRBV20-1	TRBJ2-5	few	TRBD1
CAISDGTWDINEQFF	TRBV10-3	TRBJ2-1	few	.
CSASRDSGIGEQFF	TRBV20-1	TRBJ2-1	few	.
CASSLGRGPPNQPQHF	TRBV27	TRBJ1-5	.	TRBD1
CASSFGGSSNQPQHF	TRBV5-1	TRBJ1-5	few	.
CSARGFGAGRKGNEQFF	TRBV20-1	TRBJ2-1	.	.
CATSDPTGEERETQYF	TRBV24-1	TRBJ2-5	.	TRBD1
CSARARGFNEQFF	TRBV20-1	TRBJ2-1	few	.
CASTPQLDGELFF	TRBV28	TRBJ2-2	.	.
CASSQDSRVRGYTF	TRBV4-1	TRBJ1-2	few	.
CASSRRVAGSYEQYF	TRBV7-2	TRBJ2-7	.	TRBD2
CASSSETGGAGSYGYTF	TRBV7-8	TRBJ1-2	.	.
CASSRDLSRTGLPYEQYF	TRBV4-2	TRBJ2-7	.	TRBD1
CASTSGIPDTQYF	TRBV6-2/TRBV6-3	TRBJ2-3	.	TRBD2
CASSPTVTSSYNEQFF	TRBV18	TRBJ2-1	.	.
CSATGTGGYEQYF	TRBV29-1	TRBJ2-7	.	TRBD1
CTPFLASPYNEQFF	TRBV20-1	TRBJ2-1	.	.
CASSATGGNQPQHF	TRBV6-1	TRBJ1-5	many	TRBD1
CSVEKSNTGELFF	TRBV29-1	TRBJ2-2	few	.
CASSVGGRELFF	TRBV2	TRBJ2-2	.	.
CASSLFAGQQYF	TRBV28	TRBJ2-7	.	.
CASSSSRRRNYNEQFF	TRBV7-2	TRBJ2-1	.	.
CASSQDYRLLYEQYF	TRBV4-3	TRBJ2-7	few	.
CASSKERGAGELFF	TRBV11-2	TRBJ2-2	few	TRBD2
CAISEISGSWNNNEQFF	TRBV10-3	TRBJ2-1	many	TRBD2
CASSFGERRTGELFF	TRBV7-2	TRBJ2-2	few	.
CASSLTRGSTEAFF	TRBV7-9	TRBJ1-1	many	.
CASSVGGTSGYNEQFF	TRBV9	TRBJ2-1	.	TRBD2
CASSLMSMNTEAFF	TRBV12-3/TRBV12-4	TRBJ1-1	few	.
CASSYGTGGIASTDTQYF	TRBV5-1	TRBJ2-3	many	TRBD1
CASSRAGATYEQYF	TRBV19	TRBJ2-7	.	TRBD2
CASSWLAGGVKNIQYF	TRBV5-1	TRBJ2-4	.	TRBD2
CASSSGLLAGAWTDTQYF	TRBV7-8	TRBJ2-3	many	TRBD2
CASSLVSGGARETQYF	TRBV12-3/TRBV12-4	TRBJ2-5	.	TRBD2
CSALVRESYNEQFF	TRBV20-1	TRBJ2-1	.	TRBD2